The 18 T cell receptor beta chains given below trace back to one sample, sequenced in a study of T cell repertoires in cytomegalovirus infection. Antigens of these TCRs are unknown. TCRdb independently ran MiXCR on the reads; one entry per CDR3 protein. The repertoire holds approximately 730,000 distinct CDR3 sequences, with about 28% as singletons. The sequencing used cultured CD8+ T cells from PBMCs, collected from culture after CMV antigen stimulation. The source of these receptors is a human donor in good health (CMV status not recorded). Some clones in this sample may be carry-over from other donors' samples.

The CDR3 loop reads CASSFPDSPYEQYV. For the CDR3, the DNA is TGTGCCAGCAGCTTCCCGGACAGCCCTTACGAGCAGTACGTC. V and J are TRBV5-5 and TRBJ2-7; a weak D match, TRBD1 (6 bases). V lost 2 bases, J lost 4 bases, and 13 bases lay in between. Germline lookup yields CDR1 SGHKS and CDR2 YYEKEE (reference sequence). CDR3 length: 14 residues.

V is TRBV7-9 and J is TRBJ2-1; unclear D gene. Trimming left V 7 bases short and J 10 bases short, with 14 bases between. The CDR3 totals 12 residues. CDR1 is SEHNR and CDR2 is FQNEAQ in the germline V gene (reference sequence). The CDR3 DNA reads TGTGCCAGCAACCTTATATTAAAAGAGCAGTTCTTC. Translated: CASNLILKEQFF.

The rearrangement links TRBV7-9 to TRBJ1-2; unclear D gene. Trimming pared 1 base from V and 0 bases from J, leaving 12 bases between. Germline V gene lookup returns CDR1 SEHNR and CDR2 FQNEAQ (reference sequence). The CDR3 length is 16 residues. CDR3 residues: CASSLESHLANYGYTF. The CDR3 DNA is TGTGCCAGCAGCTTAGAATCCCACTTAGCTAACTATGGCTACACCTTC.

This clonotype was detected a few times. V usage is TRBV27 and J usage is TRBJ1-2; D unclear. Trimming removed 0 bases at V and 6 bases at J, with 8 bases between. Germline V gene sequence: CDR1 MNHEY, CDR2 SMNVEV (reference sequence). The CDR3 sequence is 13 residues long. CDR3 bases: TGTGCCAGCAGTTTATCTAGGGTTAATGGCTACACCTTC. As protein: CASSLSRVNGYTF.

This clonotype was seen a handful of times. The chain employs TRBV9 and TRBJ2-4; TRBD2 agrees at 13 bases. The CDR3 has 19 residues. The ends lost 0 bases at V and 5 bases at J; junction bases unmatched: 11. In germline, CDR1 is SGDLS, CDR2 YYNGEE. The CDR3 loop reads CASSVAPSTSGGRENIQYF. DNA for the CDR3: TGTGCCAGCAGCGTAGCTCCCTCGACTAGCGGGGGGCGGGAAAACATTCAGTACTTC.

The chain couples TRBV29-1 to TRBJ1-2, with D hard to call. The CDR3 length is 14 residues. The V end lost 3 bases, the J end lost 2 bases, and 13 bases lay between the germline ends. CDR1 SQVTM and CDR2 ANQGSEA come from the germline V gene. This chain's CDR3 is CSVDASYANYGYTF. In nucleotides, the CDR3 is TGCAGCGTTGACGCCTCCTATGCGAACTATGGCTACACCTTC.

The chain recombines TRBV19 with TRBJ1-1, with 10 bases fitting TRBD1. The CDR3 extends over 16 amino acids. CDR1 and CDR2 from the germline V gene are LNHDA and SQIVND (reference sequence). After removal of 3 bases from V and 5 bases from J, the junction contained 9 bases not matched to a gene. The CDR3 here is CASSMGLDRGRTEAFF. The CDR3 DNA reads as TGTGCCAGTAGTATGGGACTAGACAGGGGGCGGACTGAAGCTTTCTTT.

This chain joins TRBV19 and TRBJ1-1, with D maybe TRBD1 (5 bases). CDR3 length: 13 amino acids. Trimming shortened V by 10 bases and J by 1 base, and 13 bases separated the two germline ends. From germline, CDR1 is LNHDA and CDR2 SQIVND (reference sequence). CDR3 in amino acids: CATERGENTEAFF. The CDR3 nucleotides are TGTGCCACCGAGCGGGGGGAGAACACTGAAGCTTTCTTT.

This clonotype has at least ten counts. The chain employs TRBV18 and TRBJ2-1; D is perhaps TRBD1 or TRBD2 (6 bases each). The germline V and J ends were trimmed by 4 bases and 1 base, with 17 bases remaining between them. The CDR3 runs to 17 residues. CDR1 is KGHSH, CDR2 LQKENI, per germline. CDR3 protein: CASSLRGGGNSYNEQFF. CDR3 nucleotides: TGTGCCAGCTCACTTCGAGGAGGGGGAAATTCCTACAATGAGCAGTTCTTC.

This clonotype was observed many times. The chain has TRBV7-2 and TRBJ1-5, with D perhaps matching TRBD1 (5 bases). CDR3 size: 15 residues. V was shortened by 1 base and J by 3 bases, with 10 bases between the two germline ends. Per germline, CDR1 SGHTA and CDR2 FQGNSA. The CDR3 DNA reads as TGTGCCAGCAGCTTAGGGGGGTCTATCAATCAGCCCCAGCATTTT. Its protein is CASSLGGSINQPQHF.

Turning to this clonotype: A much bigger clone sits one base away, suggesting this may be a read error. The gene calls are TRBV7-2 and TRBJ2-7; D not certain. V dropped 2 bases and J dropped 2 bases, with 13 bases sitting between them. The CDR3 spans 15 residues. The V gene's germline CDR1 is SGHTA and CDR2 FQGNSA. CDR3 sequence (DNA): TGTGCCAGCAGCTTATATCAGACCTCAACCTACGAGCAGTACTTC. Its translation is CASSLYQTSTYEQYF.

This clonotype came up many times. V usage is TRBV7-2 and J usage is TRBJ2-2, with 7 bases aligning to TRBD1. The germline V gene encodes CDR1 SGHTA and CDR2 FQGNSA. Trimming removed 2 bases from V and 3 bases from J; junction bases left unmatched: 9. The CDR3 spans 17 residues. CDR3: CASSLPYDRADTGELFF. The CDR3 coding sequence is TGTGCCAGCAGCTTACCATATGACAGGGCCGACACCGGGGAGCTGTTTTTT.

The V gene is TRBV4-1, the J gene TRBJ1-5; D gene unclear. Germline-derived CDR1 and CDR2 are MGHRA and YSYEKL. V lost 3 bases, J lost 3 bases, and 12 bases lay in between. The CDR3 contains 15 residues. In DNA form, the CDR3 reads TGCGCCAGCAGCCATGATATGGGCATCAATCAGCCCCAGCATTTT. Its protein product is CASSHDMGINQPQHF.

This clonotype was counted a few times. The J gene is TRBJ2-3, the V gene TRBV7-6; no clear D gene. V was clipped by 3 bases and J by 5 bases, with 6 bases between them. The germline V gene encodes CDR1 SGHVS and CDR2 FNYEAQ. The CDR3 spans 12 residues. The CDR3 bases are TGTGCCAGCAGCTTTGGGCAAGATACGCAGTATTTT. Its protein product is CASSFGQDTQYF.

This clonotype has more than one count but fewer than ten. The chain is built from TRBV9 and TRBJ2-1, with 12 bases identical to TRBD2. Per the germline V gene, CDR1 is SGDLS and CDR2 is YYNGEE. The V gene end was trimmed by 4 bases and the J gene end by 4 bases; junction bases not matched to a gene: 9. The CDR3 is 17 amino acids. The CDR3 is CASSPRLAGVLYNEQFF. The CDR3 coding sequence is TGTGCCAGCAGCCCCAGACTAGCGGGGGTCCTTTACAATGAGCAGTTCTTC.

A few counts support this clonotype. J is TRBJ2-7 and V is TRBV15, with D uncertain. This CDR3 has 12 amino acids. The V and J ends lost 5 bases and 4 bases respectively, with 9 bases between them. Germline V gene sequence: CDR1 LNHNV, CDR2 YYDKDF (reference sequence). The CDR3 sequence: CATSSKGYEQYF. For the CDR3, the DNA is TGTGCCACCAGCTCTAAAGGGTACGAGCAGTACTTC.

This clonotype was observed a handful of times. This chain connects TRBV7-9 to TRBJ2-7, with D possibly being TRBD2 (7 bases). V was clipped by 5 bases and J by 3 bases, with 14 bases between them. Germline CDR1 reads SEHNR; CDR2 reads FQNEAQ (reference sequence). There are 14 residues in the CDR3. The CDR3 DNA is TGTGCCAGCAGCGTGAGGGGAGGGGGCTACGAGCAGTACTTC. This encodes CASSVRGGGYEQYF.

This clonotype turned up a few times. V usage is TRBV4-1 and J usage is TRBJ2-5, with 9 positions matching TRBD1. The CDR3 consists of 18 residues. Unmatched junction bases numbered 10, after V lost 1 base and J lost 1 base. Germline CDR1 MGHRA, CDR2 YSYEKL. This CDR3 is CASSQGPQGATTQETQYF. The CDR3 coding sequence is TGCGCCAGCAGCCAAGGACCACAGGGGGCCACCACCCAAGAGACCCAGTACTTC.